A single T cell receptor (beta chain) is shown here with its context. The method was immunoSEQ multiplex PCR; TCRdb's version includes in-frame clones alone and lacks a portion of them. The data hold 600,000 or so clones, with approximately 87% observed a single time. This record comes from a study of shared T cell receptors in the human thymus. Trimming shortened V by 0 bases and J by 7 bases, and 13 bases separated the two germline ends. CDR1 is GTSNPN, CDR2 SVGIG, per germline (reference sequence). CDR3 length: 14 residues. The same data also contributed to another study, on human thymus T cells.

The sequence derives from a boy less than two years old with a congenital heart defect. The chain recombines TRBV30 with TRBJ1-5; possibly TRBD1 for D (6 bases). The sequenced material came from thymocytes. CDR3 residues: CAWSVGAWEQPQHF. CDR3 nucleotides: TGTGCCTGGAGTGTGGGGGCATGGGAACAGCCCCAGCATTTT.